The present T cell receptor beta chain was sequenced within a study of neoadjuvant anti-PD-1 for oral cavity cancer. About the research overall: Patients without progression got a fourth dose around day 43.

Cohort: HPV-negative, locally advanced oral cavity squamous cell carcinoma patients. Blood libraries mostly used approximately 450 ng genomic DNA, six replicates each. Profiling relied on immunoSEQ multiplex PCR, and the TCRdb table lists in-frame clones only, not all of them. The data contain some 15,000 clones, roughly 69% of them singletons. Germline lookup yields CDR1 MNHNS and CDR2 SASEGT. The CDR3 is 13 amino acids. V gave up 6 bases and J gave up 4 bases, with 9 bases separating them. This rearrangement joins TRBV6-1 to TRBJ2-2, with D perhaps TRBD2 (5 bases). Sequenced material: PBMCs, taken before nivolumab (anti-PD-1) treatment. The sequence was obtained from a person between 40 and 85 years old with oral cavity squamous cell carcinoma. The CDR3 sequence: CASSSTSTGELFF. The CDR3 DNA sequence: TGTGCCAGCAGCTCTACTAGCACCGGGGAGCTGTTTTTT.